The T cell receptor beta chain under discussion was sequenced for a study of OX40 agonist ivuxolimab in advanced cancers. In the study overall: The study treated patients with ivuxolimab, an agonistic anti-OX40 (CD134) antibody. Two cutaneous melanoma patients and one hepatocellular carcinoma patient, three in all, had partial responses.

To note about this clone: Other DNA sequences within the sample encode an identical CDR3.

Method: immunoSEQ multiplex PCR; TCRdb's copy keeps in-frame clones and lacks some. The sample includes 50,000 to 70,000 clones, roughly 90% of them seen just once. The sequencing here drew on CD4+ or CD8+ T cells sorted from blood, taken in a trial of the OX40 agonist ivuxolimab. This sequence originates from an adult with an advanced solid tumor such as melanoma, head and neck, liver or kidney cancer.

CDR3 amino acids: CASTKTAGPYEQYF. The CDR3 DNA is TGCGCCAGCACAAAAACCGCCGGACCCTACGAGCAGTACTTC. The chain links TRBV10-2 to TRBJ2-7; D is unresolved. V was pared by 7 bases and J by 2 bases, with 15 bases between. The germline gives CDR1 WSHSY, CDR2 SAAADI. The CDR3 spans 14 residues.